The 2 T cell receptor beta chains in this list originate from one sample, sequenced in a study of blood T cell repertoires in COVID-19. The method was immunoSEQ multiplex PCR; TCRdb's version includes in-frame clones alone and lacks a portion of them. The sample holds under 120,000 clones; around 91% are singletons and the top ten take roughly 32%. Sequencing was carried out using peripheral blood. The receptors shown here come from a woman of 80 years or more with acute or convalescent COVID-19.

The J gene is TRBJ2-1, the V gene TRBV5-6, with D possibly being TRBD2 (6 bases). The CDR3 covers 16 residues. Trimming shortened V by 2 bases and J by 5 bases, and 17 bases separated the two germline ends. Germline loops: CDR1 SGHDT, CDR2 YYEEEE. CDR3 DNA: TGTGCCAGCAGCTTACTACTTGGCGGGGCTAACAATGAGCAGTTCTTC. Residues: CASSLLLGGANNEQFF.

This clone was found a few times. Here the CDR3 DNA reads TGTGCCAGCAGCTTGTGGGGGTTAGGGGGTAGGTCCACAGATACGCAGTATTTT. Protein: CASSLWGLGGRSTDTQYF. The genes are TRBV5-6 and TRBJ2-3, with a tentative D call TRBD1 (6 bases). The CDR3 is made up of 18 amino acids. Trimming stripped 1 base from V and 2 bases from J, with 20 bases between. Germline CDR1 is SGHDT and CDR2 is YYEEEE.